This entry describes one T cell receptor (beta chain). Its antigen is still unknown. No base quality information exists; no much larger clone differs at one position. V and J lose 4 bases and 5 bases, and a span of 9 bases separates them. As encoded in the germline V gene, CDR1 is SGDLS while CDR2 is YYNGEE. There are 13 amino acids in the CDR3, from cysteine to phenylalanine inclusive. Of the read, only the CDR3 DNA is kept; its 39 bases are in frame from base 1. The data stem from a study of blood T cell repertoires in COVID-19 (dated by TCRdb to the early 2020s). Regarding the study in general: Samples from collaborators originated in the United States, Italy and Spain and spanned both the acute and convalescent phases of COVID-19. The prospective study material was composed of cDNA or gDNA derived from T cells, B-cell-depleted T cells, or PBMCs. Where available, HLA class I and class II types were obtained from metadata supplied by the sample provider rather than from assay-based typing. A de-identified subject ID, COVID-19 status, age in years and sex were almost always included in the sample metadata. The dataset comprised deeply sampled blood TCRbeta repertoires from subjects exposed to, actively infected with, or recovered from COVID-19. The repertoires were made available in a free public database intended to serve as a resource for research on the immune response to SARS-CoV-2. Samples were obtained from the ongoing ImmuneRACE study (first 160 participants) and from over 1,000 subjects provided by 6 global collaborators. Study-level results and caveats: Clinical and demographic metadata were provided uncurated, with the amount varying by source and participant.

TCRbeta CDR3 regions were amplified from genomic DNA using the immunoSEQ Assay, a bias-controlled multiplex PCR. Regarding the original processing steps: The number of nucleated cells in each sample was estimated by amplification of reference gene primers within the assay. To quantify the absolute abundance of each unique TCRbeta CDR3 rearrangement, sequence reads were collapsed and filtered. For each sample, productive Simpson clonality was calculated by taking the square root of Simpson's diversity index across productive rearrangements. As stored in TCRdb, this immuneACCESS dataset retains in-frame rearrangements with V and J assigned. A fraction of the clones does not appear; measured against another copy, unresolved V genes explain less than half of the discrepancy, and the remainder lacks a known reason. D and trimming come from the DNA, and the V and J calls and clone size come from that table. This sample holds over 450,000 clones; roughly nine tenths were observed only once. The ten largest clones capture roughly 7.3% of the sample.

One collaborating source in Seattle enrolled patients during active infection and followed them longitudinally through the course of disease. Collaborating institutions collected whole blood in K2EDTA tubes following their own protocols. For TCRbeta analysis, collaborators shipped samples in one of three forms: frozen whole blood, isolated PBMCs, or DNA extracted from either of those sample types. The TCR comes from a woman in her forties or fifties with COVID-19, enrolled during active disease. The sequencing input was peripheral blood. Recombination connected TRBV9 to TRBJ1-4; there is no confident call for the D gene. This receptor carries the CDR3 CASSPNSNEKLFF. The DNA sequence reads TGTGCCAGCAGCCCAAACTCAAATGAAAAACTGTTTTTT. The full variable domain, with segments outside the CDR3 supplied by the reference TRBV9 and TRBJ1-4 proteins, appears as DSGVTQTPKHLITATGQRVTLRCSPRSGDLSVYWYQQSLDQGLQFLIQYYNGEERAKGNILERFSAQQFPDLHSELNLSSLELGDSALYFCASSPNSNEKLFFGSGTQLSVL.